The 3 T cell receptor beta chains listed next were all sequenced from one sample in a study of identical twins. TCRdb reanalysed the 5' RACE reads using MiXCR and keeps one entry per CDR3 protein. The top ten clones hold 8% to 9.5% of a sample with a few hundred thousand distinct CDR3 sequences, 9% of them seen once. Sequences were obtained from naive T cells sorted from blood. Receptor source: a woman aged 45-59 years in good health.

The sample holds a few counts of this clonotype. CDR3 DNA: TGTGCCAGCAGTTTATCCCGGTCGGGGTACGAGCAGTACGTC. Protein product: CASSLSRSGYEQYV. The chain joins TRBV27 to TRBJ2-7, with D perhaps matching TRBD2 (5 bases). The germline V gene has CDR1 MNHEY and CDR2 SMNVEV (reference sequence). This CDR3 has 14 amino acids. Trimming removed 0 bases at V and 4 bases at J, with 10 bases between.

This clonotype has a handful of counts. The CDR3 DNA reads TGTGCCAGCAGCCGCGGACAGGTTAGAGGGGAGCTGTTTTTT. As protein: CASSRGQVRGELFF. The rearrangement links TRBV7-2 to TRBJ2-2, with 7 bases aligning to TRBD1. Germline-derived CDR1 and CDR2 are SGHTA and FQGNSA. CDR3 length equals 14 residues. Germline trimming cut 5 bases from V and 8 bases from J; bases unmatched to any gene: 8.

The chain couples TRBV29-1 to TRBJ2-7; D is ambiguous. In germline, CDR1 is SQVTM, CDR2 ANQGSEA. The CDR3 sequence is 10 residues long. The CDR3 sequence is CSVDNYDQYV. The CDR3 region has the DNA TGCAGCGTTGATAACTACGACCAGTACGTC.